Listed below are T cell receptor beta chains from one sample, sequenced in a study of graft-versus-host responses after intestinal transplantation. The table came from immunoSEQ multiplex PCR; TCRdb's copy has only in-frame clones and leaves some out. The repertoire holds 75,000 to 100,000 clones, with about 82% as singletons. Material: PBMCs, obtained 255 days after intestinal transplant. All receptors derive from a human patient who received an intestinal transplant, so some T cells may come from the graft donor. Each CDR3 is given with its conserved first and last residue. The order of the fields is clone size, D gene, V gene, J gene, CDR3 DNA, CDR3 protein. A D gene is named only where the DNA matches it firmly. Clone size appears in some rows only: once, few, many, or a class for an expanded clone.

>.|.|TRBV18|TRBJ1-1
TGTGCCAGCTCACCATCTTGGCAGGGGAACACTGAAGCTTTCTTT
CASSPSWQGNTEAFF
>.|TRBD1|TRBV5-6|TRBJ2-7
TGTGCCAGCAGCCTCGGACAGGGCAACCACGAGCAGTACTTC
CASSLGQGNHEQYF
>.|TRBD1|TRBV5-1|TRBJ2-5
TGCGCCAGCAGCTTGTCAGGGGGCAGGGAGACCCAGTACTTC
CASSLSGGRETQYF
>.|.|TRBV20-1|TRBJ2-7
TGCAGTGCTAGGCAGGCCGGCGAGCAGTACTTC
CSARQAGEQYF
>.|TRBD1|TRBV30|TRBJ2-7
TGTGCCTGGAGTGTGGACAGGGGGCCCGAGCAGTACTTC
CAWSVDRGPEQYF
>.|.|TRBV27|TRBJ2-3
TGTGCCAGCAGTTTTCTACGCGGACCCGCAGATACGCAGTATTTT
CASSFLRGPADTQYF
>.|.|TRBV6-4|TRBJ2-2
TGTGCCAGCAGTGACGGGACAAACACCGGGGAGCTGTTTTTT
CASSDGTNTGELFF
>.|TRBD2|TRBV19|TRBJ2-5
TGTGCCAGTAGTATAGTAGGCGGGGGGTCGGAGACCCAGTACTTC
CASSIVGGGSETQYF
>.|.|TRBV27|TRBJ2-6
TGTGCCAGCAGTTTCAGAATTCTCTCTGGGGCCAACGTCCTGACTTTC
CASSFRILSGANVLTF
>.|.|TRBV2|TRBJ2-3
TGTGCCAGCAGTGAAGCGCTTGGGGGGGCTAACACAGATACGCAGTATTTT
CASSEALGGANTDTQYF
>.|TRBD1|TRBV7-2|TRBJ1-5
TGTGCCAGCAGCTCCGACAGGGGGGGCCAGCCCCAGCATTTT
CASSSDRGGQPQHF
>.|.|TRBV28|TRBJ2-3
TGTGCCAGCAGTTTACCGTTCGCAGGCACAGATACGCAGTATTTT
CASSLPFAGTDTQYF
>once|TRBD2|TRBV5-1|TRBJ2-1
TGCGCCAGCAGCTTGGGACTAGCGGGAGTCAATGAGCAGTTCTTC
CASSLGLAGVNEQFF
>.|.|TRBV28|TRBJ2-2
TGTGCCAGCAGTCGATTACCAGGTGGGGGTAGAGTCACCGGGGAGCTGTTTTTT
CASSRLPGGGRVTGELFF
>.|TRBD1|TRBV29-1|TRBJ1-2
TGCAGCGTTGGGACAGGGACAATACATGGCTACACCTTC
CSVGTGTIHGYTF
>.|.|TRBV30|TRBJ2-7
TGTGCCTGGAGTGTACTAGGCCGCTCCTACGAGCAGTACTTC
CAWSVLGRSYEQYF
>.|.|TRBV2|TRBJ2-3
TGTGCCAGCAGAGTGAGGGGGGATACGCAGTATTTT
CASRVRGDTQYF
>.|.|TRBV6-5|TRBJ1-3
TGTGCCACCCGGACGGTCGACTCTGGAAACACCATATATTTT
CATRTVDSGNTIYF
>.|TRBD1|TRBV28|TRBJ1-2
TGTGCCAGCAGTTTATTCTCGGGACAGGGGTACTATGGCTACACCTTC
CASSLFSGQGYYGYTF
>.|.|TRBV29-1|TRBJ1-1
TGCAGCGTTCAGGGGACTGAAGCTTTCTTT
CSVQGTEAFF
>.|TRBD2|TRBV7-2|TRBJ2-2
TGTGCCAGCAGCCACACTAGCGGGAGGGCCGGTCTCACCGGGGAGCTGTTTTTT
CASSHTSGRAGLTGELFF
>.|.|TRBV7-8|TRBJ2-7
TGTGCCAGCAGCTTAGACGGGAGCTCCTACGAGCAGTACTTC
CASSLDGSSYEQYF
>once|TRBD2|TRBV27|TRBJ2-2
TGTGCCAGCAGTTTCTCTCTACCGGGACTAGCTACCGGGGAGCTGTTTTTT
CASSFSLPGLATGELFF
>.|.|TRBV5-1|TRBJ1-4
TGCGCCAGCAGCTTGGTAGGCGAAAAACTGTTTTTT
CASSLVGEKLFF
>.|.|TRBV21-1|TRBJ2-5
TGTGCCAGCAGCAATGACAGGGGTCGTCGACAAGAGACCCAGTACTTC
CASSNDRGRRQETQYF
>.|TRBD2|TRBV27|TRBJ2-1
TGTGCCAGCAGTTTTTGGGGGGGGAATGAGCAGTTCTTC
CASSFWGGNEQFF
>.|.|TRBV9|TRBJ1-3
TGTGCCAGTCAGGGAGGAAACACCATATATTTT
CASQGGNTIYF
>.|.|TRBV5-6|TRBJ1-1
TGTGCCAGCAGCCCCTGGGGGCAGCCGAACACTGAAGCTTTCTTT
CASSPWGQPNTEAFF